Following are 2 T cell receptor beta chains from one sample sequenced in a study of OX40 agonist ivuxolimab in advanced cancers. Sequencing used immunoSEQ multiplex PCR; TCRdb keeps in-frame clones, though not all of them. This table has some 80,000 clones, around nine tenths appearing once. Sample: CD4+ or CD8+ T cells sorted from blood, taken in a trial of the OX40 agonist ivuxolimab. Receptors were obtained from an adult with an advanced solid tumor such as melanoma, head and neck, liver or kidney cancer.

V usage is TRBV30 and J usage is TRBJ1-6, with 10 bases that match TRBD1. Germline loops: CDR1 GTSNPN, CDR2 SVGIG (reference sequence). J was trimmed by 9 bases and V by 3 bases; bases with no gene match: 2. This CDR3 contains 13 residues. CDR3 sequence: CAWSGTGASPLHF. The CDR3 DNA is TGTGCCTGGAGCGGGACAGGGGCTTCACCCCTCCACTTT. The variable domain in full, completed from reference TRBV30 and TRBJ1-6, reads SQTIHQWPATLVQPVGSPLSLECTVEGTSNPNLYWYRQAAGRGLQLLFYSVGIGQISSEVPQNLSASRPQDRQFILSSKKLLLSDSGFYLCAWSGTGASPLHFGNGTRLTVT.

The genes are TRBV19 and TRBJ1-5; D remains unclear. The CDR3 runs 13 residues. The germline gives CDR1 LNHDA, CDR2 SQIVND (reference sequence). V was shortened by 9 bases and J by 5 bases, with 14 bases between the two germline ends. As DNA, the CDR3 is TGTGCCAGCAGAAGGGAGAGATATCAGCCCCAGCATTTT. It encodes CASRRERYQPQHF.